The clone carrying this T cell receptor (beta chain) has a handful of counts. In the study's own analysis: Estimated nucleated cell counts came from reference gene primer amplification. Profiled with immunoSEQ multiplex PCR; TCRdb holds only in-frame clones, not every one. V, J and clone size are those of that table, while D and trimming were read from the DNA. The sample holds roughly 200,000 clones; roughly 82% are singletons and the top ten take roughly 7.1%. The data derive from a study of blood T cell repertoires in COVID-19. About the research overall: The study drew acute and convalescent COVID-19 samples from the United States, Italy and Spain. T cells, B-cell-depleted T cells, or PBMCs supplied cDNA or gDNA.

Germline CDR1 is MDHEN and CDR2 is SYDVKM. This CDR3 spans 15 amino acids. With 6 bases clipped from V and 7 bases from J, the junction kept 11 bases outside the gene matches. In Seattle, patients joined the study during active infection and were tracked longitudinally. The sequence was collected from a woman aged 55-69 years with COVID-19, enrolled during active disease. The rearrangement joins TRBV28 to TRBJ1-2, with 10 bases that match TRBD1. The sequenced sample consisted of peripheral blood. CDR3 nucleotide sequence: TGTGCCAGCAGGATGACCCCACGGACAGGGGGTGGCTACACCTTC. Encoded protein: CASRMTPRTGGGYTF.